The clone carrying this TCR beta chain turned up a few times. Its antigen remains unknown. The record originates from a study of post-analysis software for immune sequencing data. Study-wide context: Relapsing-remitting, secondary progressive and progressive-relapsing forms of multiple sclerosis all featured among disease courses.

Study-level points and caveats: Patients with multiple sclerosis recorded significantly lower normalized Chao1 diversity than controls, the study found. Patients carried four or five TRBV segments more frequently than controls did, and TRBV5-6, TRBV5-1 and TRBV20-1 were among them. F measure showed strong co-clustering of same-batch samples.

The TCR beta cDNA libraries carried unique molecular identifiers. cDNA molecules numbering about 490,000 came from roughly 1 to 10 million T cells. Each CDR3 protein gets one entry after TCRdb re-called the PCR reads with MiXCR. The sample lists 750,000 to 950,000 distinct CDR3 sequences; under 70% were seen once. V was pared by 3 bases and J by 5 bases, with 14 bases of the junction left unmatched. The CDR3 is 17 residues long. Germline assignment: CDR1 SGDLS and CDR2 YYNGEE. The sequence was obtained from a girl aged 5 to 17 with multiple sclerosis. The source material was blood. This chain uses TRBV9 with TRBJ2-3; TRBD1 aligns across 8 bases. The CDR3 coding sequence is TGTGCCAGCAGCGGGCGACAGGGGACCCCTTGGAAAGATACGCAGTATTTT. Protein sequence: CASSGRQGTPWKDTQYF.